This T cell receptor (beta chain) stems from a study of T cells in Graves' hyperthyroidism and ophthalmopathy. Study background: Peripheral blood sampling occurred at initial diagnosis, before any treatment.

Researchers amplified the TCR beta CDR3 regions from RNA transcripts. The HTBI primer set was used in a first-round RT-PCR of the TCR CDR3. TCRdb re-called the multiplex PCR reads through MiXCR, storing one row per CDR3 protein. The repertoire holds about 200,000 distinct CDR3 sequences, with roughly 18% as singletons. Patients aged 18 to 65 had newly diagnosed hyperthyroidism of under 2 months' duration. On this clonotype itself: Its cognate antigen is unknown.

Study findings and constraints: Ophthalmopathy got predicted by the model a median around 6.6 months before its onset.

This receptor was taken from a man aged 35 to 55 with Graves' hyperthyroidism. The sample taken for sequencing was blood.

The CDR3 nucleotides read TGTGCCAGCACCAGACAAGGAGATACGCAGTATTTT. Its translation is CASTRQGDTQYF. This chain connects TRBV28 to TRBJ2-3, with D uncertain. Looked up from germline, CDR1 is MDHEN and CDR2 is SYDVKM. The CDR3 consists of 12 residues. Trimming left V 7 bases short and J 5 bases short, with 10 bases between.